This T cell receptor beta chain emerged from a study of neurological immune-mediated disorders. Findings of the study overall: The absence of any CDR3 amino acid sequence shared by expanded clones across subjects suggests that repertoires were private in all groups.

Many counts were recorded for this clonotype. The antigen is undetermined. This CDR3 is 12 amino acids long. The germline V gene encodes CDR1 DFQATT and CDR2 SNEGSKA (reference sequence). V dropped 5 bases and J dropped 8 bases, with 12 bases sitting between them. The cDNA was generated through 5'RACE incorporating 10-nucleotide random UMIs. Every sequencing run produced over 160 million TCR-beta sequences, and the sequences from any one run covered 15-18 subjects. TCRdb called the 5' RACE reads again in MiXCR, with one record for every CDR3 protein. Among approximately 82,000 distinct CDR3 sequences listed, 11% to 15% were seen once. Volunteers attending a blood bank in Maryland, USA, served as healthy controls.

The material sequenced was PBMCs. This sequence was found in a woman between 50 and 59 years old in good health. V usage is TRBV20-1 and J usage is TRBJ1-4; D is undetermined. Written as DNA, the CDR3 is TGCAGTGCTCCAGTTGTTACGGAAAAACTGTTTTTT. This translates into CSAPVVTEKLFF.